This T cell receptor (beta chain) originates from a study of siplizumab effects on memory and regulatory T cells. Repertoires were generated with immunoSEQ multiplex PCR, while TCRdb's copy carries only in-frame clones and drops some. The sample lists under 150,000 clones, about 94% occurring once. This CDR3 is 15 amino acids long. Germline V gene sequence: CDR1 SGHRS, CDR2 YFSETQ. Trimming pared 1 base from V and 2 bases from J, leaving 12 bases between. The chain couples TRBV5-1 to TRBJ1-1; a possible D gene is TRBD1 (6 bases). The source of this sequence is a human donor in good health. Sequencing used non-Treg CD4+ T cells sorted from blood. In nucleotides, the CDR3 is TGCGCCAGCAGCTTGTTCGGGGGCAGCAACACTGAAGCTTTCTTT. Translated, it gives CASSLFGGSNTEAFF.